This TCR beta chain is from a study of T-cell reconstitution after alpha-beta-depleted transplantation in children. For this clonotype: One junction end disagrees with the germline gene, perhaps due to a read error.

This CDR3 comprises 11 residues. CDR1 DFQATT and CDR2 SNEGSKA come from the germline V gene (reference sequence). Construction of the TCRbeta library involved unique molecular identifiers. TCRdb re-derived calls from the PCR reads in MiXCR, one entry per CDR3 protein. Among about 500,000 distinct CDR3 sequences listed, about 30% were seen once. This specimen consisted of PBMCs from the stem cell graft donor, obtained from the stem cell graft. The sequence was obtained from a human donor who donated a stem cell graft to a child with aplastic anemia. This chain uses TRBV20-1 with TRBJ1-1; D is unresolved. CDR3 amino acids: CSARDYPETFF. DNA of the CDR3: TGCAGTGCTAGAGATTACCCTGAAACTTTCTTT.